The rows below give T cell receptor beta chains drawn from one sample of a study of OX40 agonist ivuxolimab in advanced cancers. Libraries were prepared by immunoSEQ multiplex PCR; TCRdb keeps only in-frame clonotypes and omits some of them. Of under 95,000 clones listed, about 82% are singletons. The sequencing used CD4+ or CD8+ T cells sorted from blood, collected in a trial of the OX40 agonist ivuxolimab. The receptors here all came from an adult with an advanced solid tumor such as melanoma, head and neck, liver or kidney cancer. Both conserved end residues are part of each CDR3. The order of the fields is J gene, clone size, D gene, V gene, CDR3 protein, CDR3 DNA. D genes are given only for firm matches. A row's size may be missing; if present it is once, few, many or a size class.

J gene: TRBJ2-5; clone size: -; D gene: -; V gene: TRBV7-9; CDR3 protein: CASSYRANYQETQYF; CDR3 DNA: TGTGCCAGCAGCTACAGGGCGAACTACCAAGAGACCCAGTACTTC
J gene: TRBJ1-2; clone size: -; D gene: -; V gene: TRBV11-2; CDR3 protein: CASSLGAGGGYTF; CDR3 DNA: TGTGCCAGCAGCTTAGGGGCGGGGGGTGGCTACACCTTC
J gene: TRBJ1-5; clone size: -; D gene: TRBD1; V gene: TRBV4-2; CDR3 protein: CASSQGQGRQPQHF; CDR3 DNA: TGTGCCAGCAGCCAAGGACAGGGACGGCAGCCCCAGCATTTT
J gene: TRBJ2-7; clone size: -; D gene: -; V gene: TRBV11-2; CDR3 protein: CASSLPGSSRYEQYF; CDR3 DNA: TGTGCCAGCAGCTTGCCCGGGTCGAGTAGGTACGAGCAGTACTTC
J gene: TRBJ2-7; clone size: once; D gene: TRBD2; V gene: TRBV5-8; CDR3 protein: CASSPRGSGGTYEQYF; CDR3 DNA: TGTGCCAGCAGCCCCCGTGGTAGCGGGGGCACCTACGAGCAGTACTTC
J gene: TRBJ2-3; clone size: once; D gene: -; V gene: TRBV11-3; CDR3 protein: CASSFGTDENTQYF; CDR3 DNA: TGTGCCAGCAGCTTTGGGACTGACGAGAATACGCAGTATTTT
J gene: TRBJ1-1; clone size: few; D gene: -; V gene: TRBV7-3; CDR3 protein: CASSSTGQTEAFF; CDR3 DNA: TGTGCCAGCAGCTCCACAGGGCAGACTGAAGCTTTCTTT
J gene: TRBJ1-1; clone size: -; D gene: -; V gene: TRBV6-1; CDR3 protein: CASSLQGNTEAFF; CDR3 DNA: TGTGCCAGCAGCTTACAGGGGAACACTGAAGCTTTCTTT
J gene: TRBJ1-1; clone size: -; D gene: -; V gene: TRBV9; CDR3 protein: CASSESHLGRAFF; CDR3 DNA: TGTGCCAGCAGCGAGTCCCATTTAGGTCGGGCTTTCTTT
J gene: TRBJ1-5; clone size: -; D gene: -; V gene: TRBV4-1; CDR3 protein: CASSQADRNFQPQHF; CDR3 DNA: TGCGCCAGCAGCCAAGCCGACCGGAATTTCCAGCCCCAGCATTTT
J gene: TRBJ1-1; clone size: few; D gene: TRBD1; V gene: TRBV6-5; CDR3 protein: CASSSTGGNTEAFF; CDR3 DNA: TGTGCCAGCAGTTCAACAGGGGGGAACACTGAAGCTTTCTTT
J gene: TRBJ1-2; clone size: -; D gene: -; V gene: TRBV11-2; CDR3 protein: CASSLGSYYGYTF; CDR3 DNA: TGTGCCAGCAGCTTAGGGTCCTACTATGGCTACACCTTC
J gene: TRBJ1-4; clone size: once; D gene: -; V gene: TRBV27; CDR3 protein: CASSSSRTALQSGEKLFF; CDR3 DNA: TGTGCCAGCAGCTCTTCACGGACGGCGCTACAGTCTGGTGAAAAACTGTTTTTT
J gene: TRBJ2-7; clone size: -; D gene: -; V gene: TRBV2; CDR3 protein: CASKAANPYEQYF; CDR3 DNA: TGTGCCAGCAAGGCAGCGAACCCCTACGAGCAGTACTTC
J gene: TRBJ2-2; clone size: -; D gene: TRBD2; V gene: TRBV7-9; CDR3 protein: CASSSSGRGLVKTGELFF; CDR3 DNA: TGTGCCAGCAGCTCCTCGGGTAGGGGACTAGTGAAGACCGGGGAGCTGTTTTTT